Detailed here is one T cell receptor (beta chain). What it binds is not known. This sample was included in a study of T cell responses to AZD1222 COVID-19 vaccine. The study's findings and limits: All repertoire sampling was performed exclusively after the peak T cell response.

Assay: immunoSEQ multiplex PCR; the TCRdb copy retains only in-frame clones and omits some. Of about 83,000 clones in the sample, 86% were seen once. Germline V gives CDR1 KGHSH, CDR2 LQKENI. V was shortened by 8 bases and J by 1 base, with 10 bases between the two germline ends. The CDR3 length is 13 residues. Source: peripheral blood, taken on day 0 of AZD1222 vaccination. The chain couples TRBV18 to TRBJ2-3; D gene ambiguous. The clonotype was recovered from an adult in good health. CDR3 sequence: CASQDRGTDTQYF. The CDR3 DNA is TGTGCCAGCCAAGACCGCGGCACAGATACGCAGTATTTT.